This T cell receptor (beta chain) was obtained from a study of blood T cell repertoires in COVID-19. Study summary: Acute and convalescent COVID-19 specimens originated in the United States, Italy and Spain.

In the authors' methods: Reference gene primer amplification gave estimated nucleated cell counts. The protocol was immunoSEQ multiplex PCR, while the TCRdb copy is restricted to in-frame clones and leaves out a portion. V, J and clone size are those of that table, while D and trimming were read from the DNA. The sample contains around 68,000 clones, over 75% of which appear only once. V shed 10 bases and J shed 9 bases, with 15 bases lying between them. This CDR3 has 12 residues. Germline V gene lookup returns CDR1 KGHDR and CDR2 SFDVKD. The TCR was taken from an older man with acute or convalescent COVID-19. The rearrangement links TRBV24-1 to TRBJ2-1; the D gene is possibly TRBD1 (6 bases). What was sequenced was peripheral blood. The CDR3 bases are TGTGCCACTCAAACAGGGCTGGGTGAGCAGTTCTTC. Protein product: CATQTGLGEQFF.